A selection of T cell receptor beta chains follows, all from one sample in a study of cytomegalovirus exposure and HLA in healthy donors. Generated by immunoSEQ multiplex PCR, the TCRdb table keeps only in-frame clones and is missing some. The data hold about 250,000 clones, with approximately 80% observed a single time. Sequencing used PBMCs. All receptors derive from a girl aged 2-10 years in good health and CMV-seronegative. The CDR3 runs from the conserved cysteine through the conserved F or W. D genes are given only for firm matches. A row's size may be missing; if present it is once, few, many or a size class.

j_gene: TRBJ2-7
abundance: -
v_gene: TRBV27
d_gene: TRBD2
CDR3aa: CASTKRGSYEQYF
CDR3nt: TGTGCCAGCACTAAGCGGGGCTCCTACGAGCAGTACTTC

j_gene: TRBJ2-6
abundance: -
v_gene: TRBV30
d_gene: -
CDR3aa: CAWTFGRGGANVLTF
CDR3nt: TGTGCTTGGACATTCGGGAGAGGTGGGGCCAACGTCCTGACTTTC

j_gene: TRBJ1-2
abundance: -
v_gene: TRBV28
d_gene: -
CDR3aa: CASSKADRANYGYTF
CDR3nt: TGTGCCAGCAGTAAAGCGGACAGAGCTAACTATGGCTACACCTTC

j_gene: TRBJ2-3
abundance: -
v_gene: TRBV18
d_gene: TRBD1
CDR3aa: CASSPLFQGVTDTQYF
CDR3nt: TGTGCCAGCTCACCACTTTTTCAGGGGGTTACAGATACGCAGTATTTT

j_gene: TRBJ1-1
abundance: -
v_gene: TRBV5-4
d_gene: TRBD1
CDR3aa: CASSLLFTGDTEAFF
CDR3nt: TGTGCCAGCAGCTTGCTCTTCACAGGGGACACTGAAGCTTTCTTT

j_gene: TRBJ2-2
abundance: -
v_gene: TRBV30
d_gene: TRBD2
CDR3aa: CAWSSGGTVTGELFF
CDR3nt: TGTGCCTGGAGCTCGGGGGGGACGGTCACCGGGGAGCTGTTTTTT

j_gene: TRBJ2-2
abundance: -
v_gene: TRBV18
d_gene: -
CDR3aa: CASFPLGQNTGELFF
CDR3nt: TGTGCCAGCTTCCCACTGGGGCAGAACACCGGGGAGCTGTTTTTT

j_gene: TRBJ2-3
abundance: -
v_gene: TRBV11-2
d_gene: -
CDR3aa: CASSYEGLTDTQYF
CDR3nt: TGTGCCAGCAGCTACGAGGGCTTGACAGATACGCAGTATTTT

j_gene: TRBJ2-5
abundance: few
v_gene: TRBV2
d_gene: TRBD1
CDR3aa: CASRRDSTQETQYF
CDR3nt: TGTGCCAGCAGGAGGGACAGTACCCAAGAGACCCAGTACTTC

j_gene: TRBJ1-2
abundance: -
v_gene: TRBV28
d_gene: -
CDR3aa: CASSFKPYGYTF
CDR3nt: TGTGCCAGCAGTTTTAAGCCCTATGGCTACACCTTC

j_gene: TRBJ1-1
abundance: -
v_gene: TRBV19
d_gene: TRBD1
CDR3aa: CASYGGRGRFIPEAFF
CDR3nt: TGTGCCAGCTACGGGGGCAGGGGGCGGTTTATTCCTGAAGCTTTCTTT

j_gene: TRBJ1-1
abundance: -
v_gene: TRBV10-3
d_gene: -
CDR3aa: CAIRLGLRNTEAFF
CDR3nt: TGTGCCATCAGACTAGGGTTGCGGAACACTGAAGCTTTCTTT

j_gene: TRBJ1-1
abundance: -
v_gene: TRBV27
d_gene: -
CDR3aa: CASSLSKGANTEAFF
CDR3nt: TGTGCCAGCAGTTTATCGAAGGGAGCTAACACTGAAGCTTTCTTT

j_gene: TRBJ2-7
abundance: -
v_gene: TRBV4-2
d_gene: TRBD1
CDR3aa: CASSQKYDRDPGREQYF
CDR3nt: TGTGCCAGCAGCCAAAAATACGACAGGGACCCAGGCCGGGAGCAGTACTTC

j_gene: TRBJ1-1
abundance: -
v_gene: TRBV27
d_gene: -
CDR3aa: CASRVGRGTEAFF
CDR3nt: TGTGCCAGCAGGGTGGGCAGGGGAACTGAAGCTTTCTTT

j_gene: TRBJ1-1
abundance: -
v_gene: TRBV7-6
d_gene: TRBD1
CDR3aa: CASSFKGQGNTEAFF
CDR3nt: TGTGCCAGCAGCTTCAAGGGACAGGGAAATACTGAAGCTTTCTTT

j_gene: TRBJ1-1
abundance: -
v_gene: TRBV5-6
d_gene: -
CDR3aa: CASSWEGTSRSYTEAFF
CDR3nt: TGTGCCAGCAGCTGGGAGGGGACTTCCAGAAGCTATACTGAAGCTTTCTTT

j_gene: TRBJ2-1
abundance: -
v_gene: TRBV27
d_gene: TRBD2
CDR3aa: CASSYSGVSYNEQFF
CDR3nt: TGTGCCAGCAGTTATAGCGGGGTCTCCTACAATGAGCAGTTCTTC

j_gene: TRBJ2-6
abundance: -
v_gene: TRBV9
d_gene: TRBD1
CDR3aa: CASSLGGTGVSGANVLTF
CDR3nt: TGTGCCAGCAGCTTAGGGGGGACAGGGGTATCTGGGGCCAACGTCCTGACTTTC

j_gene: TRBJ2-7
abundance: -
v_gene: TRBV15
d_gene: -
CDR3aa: CATSRVASSSEQYF
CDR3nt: TGTGCCACCAGCAGAGTGGCATCTTCATCCGAGCAGTACTTC

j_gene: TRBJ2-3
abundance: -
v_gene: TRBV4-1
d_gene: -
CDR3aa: CASSQVADTQYF
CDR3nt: TGCGCCAGCAGCCAAGTAGCAGATACGCAGTATTTT

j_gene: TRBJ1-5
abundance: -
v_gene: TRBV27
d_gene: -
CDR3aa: CASSSNRDQPQHF
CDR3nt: TGTGCCAGCAGTTCAAACAGAGATCAGCCCCAGCATTTT